A selection of T cell receptor beta chains follows, all from one sample in a study of T cell changes during pregnancy in multiple sclerosis. Produced via immunoSEQ multiplex PCR; TCRdb's table is partial and in-frame only. The table has approximately 44,000 clones, 70% to 90% seen once. The input for sequencing was CD4+ T cells from peripheral blood mononuclear cells, taken in the first trimester of pregnancy. The source is a female donor with multiple sclerosis, enrolled in a pregnancy study. The CDR3 runs from the conserved cysteine through the conserved F or W. Each record gives: D gene, V gene, J gene, CDR3 protein. A D gene is named only where the DNA matches it firmly.

d_call: TRBD2
v_call: TRBV9
j_call: TRBJ2-7
cdr3_aa: CASSVGAGGNYEQYF

d_call: .
v_call: TRBV5-1
j_call: TRBJ2-3
cdr3_aa: CASSYADTQYF

d_call: TRBD2
v_call: TRBV30
j_call: TRBJ2-1
cdr3_aa: CAWRALGTSGRGGSYNEQFF

d_call: .
v_call: TRBV5-4
j_call: TRBJ2-7
cdr3_aa: CASSLEAGREQYF

d_call: TRBD1
v_call: TRBV19
j_call: TRBJ1-5
cdr3_aa: CASSLGQAHNQPQHF

d_call: TRBD1
v_call: TRBV27
j_call: TRBJ1-5
cdr3_aa: CASNPSGGYQPQHF

d_call: .
v_call: TRBV18
j_call: TRBJ2-1
cdr3_aa: CASSPQRTVLFNEQFF

d_call: .
v_call: TRBV4-1
j_call: TRBJ1-4
cdr3_aa: CASSHETVATNEKLFF

d_call: .
v_call: TRBV2
j_call: TRBJ1-1
cdr3_aa: CASNIKGRGGTEAFF

d_call: TRBD1
v_call: TRBV10-3
j_call: TRBJ1-1
cdr3_aa: CAISESLGGTGFTEAFF

d_call: .
v_call: TRBV13
j_call: TRBJ2-3
cdr3_aa: CASSSRQVNTDTQYF

d_call: TRBD2
v_call: TRBV12-5
j_call: TRBJ2-1
cdr3_aa: CASGLGVREGLYNEQFF

d_call: TRBD2
v_call: TRBV7-9
j_call: TRBJ2-1
cdr3_aa: CASSLTSGRGYNEQFF

d_call: .
v_call: TRBV27
j_call: TRBJ2-1
cdr3_aa: CASSYSPFNEQFF

d_call: .
v_call: TRBV29-1
j_call: TRBJ1-1
cdr3_aa: CSARQVVESFF